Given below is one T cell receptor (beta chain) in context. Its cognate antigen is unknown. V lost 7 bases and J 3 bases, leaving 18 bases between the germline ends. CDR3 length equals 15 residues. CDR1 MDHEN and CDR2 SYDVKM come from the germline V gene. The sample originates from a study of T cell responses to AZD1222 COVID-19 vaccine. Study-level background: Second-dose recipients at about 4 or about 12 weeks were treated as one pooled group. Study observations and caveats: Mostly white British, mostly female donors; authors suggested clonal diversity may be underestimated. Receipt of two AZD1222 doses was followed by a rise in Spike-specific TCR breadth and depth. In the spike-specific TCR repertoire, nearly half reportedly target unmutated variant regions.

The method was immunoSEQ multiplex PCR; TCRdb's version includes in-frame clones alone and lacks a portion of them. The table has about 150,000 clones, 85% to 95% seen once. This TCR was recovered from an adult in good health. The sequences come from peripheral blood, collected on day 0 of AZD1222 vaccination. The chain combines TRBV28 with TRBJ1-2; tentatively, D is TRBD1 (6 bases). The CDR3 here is CASTQRGGRDYGYTF. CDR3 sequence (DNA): TGTGCCAGCACCCAACGGGGGGGGCGTGACTATGGCTACACCTTC.